The rows below give T cell receptor beta chains drawn from one sample of a study of blood T cells in healthy people across ages. Via MiXCR, TCRdb re-called the 5' RACE reads, giving one row per CDR3 protein. This table holds about 640,000 distinct CDR3 sequences, around 54% found once. Sample: blood. These receptors originate from a man aged 55 to 70 in good health. Each CDR3 is given with its conserved first and last residue. D genes are given only for firm matches. Some rows mark clone size as missing; the rest say once, few, many or name a class of expanded clone.

TRBV4-2	NA	NA	TRBJ2-3	TGTGCCAGCAGCCTTAGACTCGATGATACGCAGTATTTT	CASSLRLDDTQYF
TRBV10-3	NA	NA	TRBJ2-6	TGTGCCATCAGTGACCCGACAGGTGGGACTGGGGCCAACGTCCTGACTTTC	CAISDPTGGTGANVLTF
TRBV20-1	NA	NA	TRBJ1-5	TGCAGTGCTAGGATGGACCTGGGACAGCCCCAGCATTTT	CSARMDLGQPQHF
TRBV14	NA	TRBD1	TRBJ2-1	TGTGCCTGCAGCCTAAGTGGTGACAGGGCCCGCTCCTACAATGAGCAGTTCTTC	CACSLSGDRARSYNEQFF
TRBV5-1	NA	NA	TRBJ1-6	TGCGCCAGCAGTTTGTTAGACATCTATAATTCACCCCTCCACTTT	CASSLLDIYNSPLHF
TRBV20-1	NA	NA	TRBJ1-2	TGCAGTGCTGCCCAGGGGATCTATGGCTACACCTTC	CSAAQGIYGYTF
TRBV20-1	few	TRBD2	TRBJ2-7	TGCAGTGCTTTTAGCGGGGGGAATTCCGAGCAGTACTTC	CSAFSGGNSEQYF
TRBV5-1	NA	NA	TRBJ2-3	TGCGCCAGCAGCTTCTCAGTCGGGAGCACAGATACGCAGTATTTT	CASSFSVGSTDTQYF
TRBV29-1	NA	NA	TRBJ1-1	TGCAGCGTTGGAGGCACGAACACTGAAGCTTTCTTT	CSVGGTNTEAFF
TRBV10-3	once	TRBD2	TRBJ2-7	TGTGCCATCAGGGAGCGGGAAACCTACAATGAGCAGTACTTC	CAIRERETYNEQYF
TRBV5-1	NA	NA	TRBJ2-6	TGCGCCAGCAGCTTGGAAACTTCCACCACCTCTGGGGCCAACGTCCTGACTTTC	CASSLETSTTSGANVLTF
TRBV5-4	NA	TRBD2	TRBJ2-5	TGTGCCAGCATCTCGGGGGGTTACCAAGAGGCCCAGTACTTC	CASISGGYQEAQYF
TRBV5-8	few	TRBD1	TRBJ2-1	TGTGCCAGCAGCCCGACAGGGGCCTACAATGAGCAGTTCTTC	CASSPTGAYNEQFF
TRBV4-2	NA	NA	TRBJ1-2	TGTGCCAGCAGCCAAGTAACTGCCTCTGATGGCTACACCTTC	CASSQVTASDGYTF
TRBV28	few	NA	TRBJ1-6	TGTGCCAGCAGTTTCCAACGACGGGATTCACCCCTCCACTTT	CASSFQRRDSPLHF
TRBV4-1	few	NA	TRBJ2-3	TGCGCCAGCAGCCAAGAGACCATTAGCACAGATACGCAGTATTTT	CASSQETISTDTQYF
TRBV20-1	NA	TRBD1	TRBJ2-7	TGCAGTGTGGGGACAGGGCTCTACGAGCAGTACTTC	CSVGTGLYEQYF
TRBV7-8	NA	NA	TRBJ1-3	TGTGCCAGCAGCTCAGACAGGAGGACGGGCACCATATATTTT	CASSSDRRTGTIYF